This is a list of T cell receptor beta chains from one sample in a study of shared clonotypes between healthy human individuals. Using immunoSEQ multiplex PCR, the repertoire was profiled, and TCRdb retains in-frame clones only, with some absent. Of more than 2 million clones listed, around 93% are singletons. The specimen sequenced was naive CD8+ T cells from PBMCs. The receptor set was obtained from a man younger than 35 in good health. Some clones in this sample may be carry-over from other donors' samples. Both conserved end residues are part of each CDR3. The D gene is left open where the match is weak. Size is stated for part of the rows, as once, few or many counts, or as a class when the clone is expanded.

clone_size j_call d_call v_call cdr3_length cdr3_aa cdr3_nt
NA TRBJ1-2 NA TRBV7-9 14 CASSLPAGPYGYTF TGTGCCAGCAGCCTTCCGGCAGGACCCTATGGCTACACCTTC
NA TRBJ2-7 TRBD1 TRBV4-1 16 CASSQWGQGATYEQYF TGCGCCAGCAGCCAATGGGGACAGGGCGCTACCTACGAGCAGTACTTC
NA TRBJ2-5 TRBD2 TRBV29-1 14 CSGWGLAGQETQYF TGCAGCGGGTGGGGACTAGCGGGACAAGAGACCCAGTACTTC
NA TRBJ2-2 TRBD1 TRBV7-9 16 CASRMTGGAYTGELFF TGTGCCAGCAGAATGACAGGGGGCGCCTACACCGGGGAGCTGTTTTTT
NA TRBJ2-2 NA TRBV19 16 CASSILAVKGSGELFF TGTGCCAGTAGTATACTCGCTGTGAAAGGGTCCGGGGAGCTGTTTTTT
NA TRBJ2-3 NA TRBV9 16 CASSAPPSWGTDTQYF TGTGCCAGCAGCGCCCCCCCAAGTTGGGGCACAGATACGCAGTATTTT
once TRBJ2-7 NA TRBV10-3 13 CAIGVEGGYEQYF TGTGCCATCGGAGTTGAGGGCGGGTACGAGCAGTACTTC
NA TRBJ1-2 NA TRBV9 15 CASSLRPGTYYGYTF TGTGCCAGCAGCCTCCGTCCCGGGACATACTATGGCTACACCTTC
NA TRBJ1-4 NA TRBV11-1 15 CASSGFGEMDEKLFF TGTGCCAGCAGCGGGTTCGGGGAAATGGATGAAAAACTGTTTTTT
NA TRBJ1-3 NA TRBV27 15 CASSLDRSSGNTIYF TGTGCCAGCAGCCTCGACCGGAGCTCTGGAAACACCATATATTTT
NA TRBJ2-5 NA TRBV5-6 14 CASSLQGRQETQYF TGTGCCAGCAGCCTTCAGGGGAGACAAGAGACCCAGTACTTC
NA TRBJ2-7 NA TRBV6-1 14 CASSELYSRDEQYF TGTGCCAGCAGTGAACTTTACTCCCGAGACGAGCAGTACTTC
NA TRBJ2-5 NA TRBV28 14 CASSLDTGTETQYF TGTGCCAGCAGTTTAGATACGGGTACGGAGACCCAGTACTTC
once TRBJ2-2 TRBD2 TRBV29-1 17 CSVAGLAGGRISGELFF TGCAGCGTTGCAGGACTAGCGGGAGGAAGGATATCCGGGGAGCTGTTTTTT
NA TRBJ1-1 NA TRBV15 15 CATSRATGVTTEAFF TGTGCCACCAGCAGAGCGACAGGTGTCACGACTGAAGCTTTCTTT
NA TRBJ2-1 NA TRBV4-1 11 CASSQVLSLFF TGCGCCAGCAGCCAAGTCCTCTCGCTTTTCTTC
NA TRBJ2-1 TRBD2 TRBV15 15 CATSREGLAIDEQFF TGTGCCACCAGCAGAGAGGGACTAGCTATCGATGAGCAGTTCTTC
NA TRBJ1-2 TRBD1 TRBV6-5 14 CASSTGDLDYGYTF TGTGCCAGCAGTACAGGGGATCTCGACTATGGCTACACCTTC
few TRBJ1-1 NA TRBV27 15 CASSFSQGMNTEAFF TGTGCCAGCAGTTTTTCTCAGGGGATGAACACTGAAGCTTTCTTT
NA TRBJ2-5 NA TRBV21-1 13 CASSKEKKETQYF TGTGCCAGCAGCAAAGAGAAAAAAGAGACCCAGTACTTC
NA TRBJ2-7 TRBD2 TRBV7-8 14 CASSSRGEHYEQYF TGTGCCAGCAGCTCCCGGGGGGAGCACTACGAGCAGTACTTC
NA TRBJ1-2 TRBD1 TRBV5-1 14 CASRPPGQGDGYTF TGCGCCAGCAGACCCCCGGGACAGGGGGATGGCTACACCTTC
NA TRBJ2-7 TRBD1 TRBV11-2 12 CASRVTGGEQYF TGTGCCAGCAGAGTAACAGGGGGAGAGCAGTACTTC
NA TRBJ1-4 NA TRBV15 15 CATKDRSSTNEKLFF TGTGCCACCAAAGACAGGTCTTCGACTAATGAAAAACTGTTTTTT
NA TRBJ2-7 TRBD1 TRBV18 15 CASSPTGQGIYEQYF TGTGCCAGCTCACCTACGGGACAGGGGATTTACGAGCAGTACTTC
NA TRBJ2-1 NA TRBV6-5 14 CASSYGPTSGEQFF TGTGCCAGCAGTTACGGACCGACAAGTGGTGAGCAGTTCTTC
NA TRBJ2-7 NA TRBV6-5 12 CASISGSYEQYF TGTGCCAGCATATCGGGTTCCTACGAGCAGTACTTC
NA TRBJ1-2 TRBD1 TRBV10-3 15 CAISESAGGPNGYTF TGTGCCATCAGTGAGTCAGCAGGGGGCCCCAATGGCTACACCTTC
NA TRBJ2-7 TRBD2 TRBV28 15 CASSKLAVNSYEQYF TGTGCCAGCAGTAAACTAGCGGTGAACTCCTACGAGCAGTACTTC
NA TRBJ2-1 TRBD1 TRBV6-5 15 CASSNRGIRGGEQFF TGTGCCAGCAGCAACAGGGGAATCAGAGGTGGTGAGCAGTTCTTC
NA TRBJ2-3 TRBD2 TRBV6-5 16 CASSSPLAGRTDTQYF TGTGCCAGCAGTTCCCCACTAGCGGGCCGCACAGATACGCAGTATTTT
NA TRBJ1-5 NA TRBV27 14 CASSLYFGPQPQHF TGTGCCAGCAGTTTATACTTCGGACCTCAGCCCCAGCATTTT
NA TRBJ2-7 NA TRBV27 14 CASSLSSGDYEQYF TGTGCCAGCAGTTTAAGTAGCGGAGACTACGAGCAGTACTTC
once TRBJ2-2 NA TRBV9 12 CASSEPSGELFF TGTGCCAGCAGCGAACCCAGCGGGGAGCTGTTTTTT
once TRBJ2-2 NA TRBV29-1 12 CSVVTGSGELFF TGCAGCGTTGTTACCGGGTCCGGGGAGCTGTTTTTT
once TRBJ2-7 TRBD1 TRBV7-9 16 CASSSSQGESSYEQYF TGTGCCAGCAGCTCGAGTCAGGGGGAGAGCTCCTACGAGCAGTACTTC
NA TRBJ2-7 TRBD1 TRBV19 15 CASSPGTEESYEQYF TGTGCCAGTAGTCCCGGGACAGAAGAATCCTACGAGCAGTACTTC
NA TRBJ2-3 NA TRBV5-1 13 CASSYQPLDTQYF TGCGCCAGCAGCTACCAACCGTTAGATACGCAGTATTTT
NA TRBJ1-5 TRBD1 TRBV5-6 15 CASSHGTGPNQPQHF TGTGCCAGCAGCCATGGGACAGGTCCCAATCAGCCCCAGCATTTT
NA TRBJ2-3 TRBD2 TRBV7-2 15 CASSRGLAGPDTQYF TGTGCCAGCAGCCGGGGACTAGCGGGACCAGATACGCAGTATTTT